These T cell receptor beta chains were read from a single sample in a study of T cell repertoires in aging, cancer and after chemotherapy. TCRdb reprocessed the multiplex PCR reads via MiXCR and lists one record per CDR3 protein. This sample has 6,000 to 9,000 distinct CDR3 sequences, with less than 40% found just once. Source material: blood. These receptors were obtained from a human donor in good health. CDR3s include the opening cysteine and the closing phenylalanine or tryptophan. A D gene is named only where the DNA matches it firmly. Expanded clones get a size class; other rows say once, few or many, or leave the size out.

CDR3 DNA	CDR3 protein	V gene	clone size	J gene	D gene
TGTGCCACCAGCAGGATGACGGGACAGATTAGCAATCAGCCCCAGCATTTT	CATSRMTGQISNQPQHF	TRBV15	few	TRBJ1-5	TRBD1
TGCGCCAGCGGGGGCCGGGGGGCCCCCACAGATACGCAGTATTTT	CASGGRGAPTDTQYF	TRBV5-1	NA	TRBJ2-3	NA
TGTGCCAGCAGACCGGGACAGGGGATCCTCGAGCAGTACTTC	CASRPGQGILEQYF	TRBV12-3/TRBV12-4	NA	TRBJ2-7	TRBD1
TGTGCCAGTGTCGACAGGGGCGTATCGGTGAATACTGAAGCTTTCTTT	CASVDRGVSVNTEAFF	TRBV19	few	TRBJ1-1	TRBD1
TGTGCTAGTGGTCCCGGTGGGCTTAATGAGCAGTTCTTC	CASGPGGLNEQFF	TRBV12-5	NA	TRBJ2-1	NA
TGTGCCAGCAGCTTCCGGGACACCTCTTACGAGCAGTACTTC	CASSFRDTSYEQYF	TRBV13	few	TRBJ2-7	NA
TGTGCCAGCTCACTTGGTGAAGGCTCTGGAAACACCATATATTTT	CASSLGEGSGNTIYF	TRBV18	NA	TRBJ1-3	NA
TGTGCCAGCAGCTTCGAGGGCGGGAGGGAGCAGTACTTC	CASSFEGGREQYF	TRBV11-1	NA	TRBJ2-7	TRBD2
TGCAGCGTTGAACGGGGGAGCCCTTCGCAAAGGAACATTCAGTACTTC	CSVERGSPSQRNIQYF	TRBV29-1	medium-sized	TRBJ2-4	NA
TGTGCCAGCAGTTCAGGACAGGAATATCAGCCCCAGCATTTT	CASSSGQEYQPQHF	TRBV12-3/TRBV12-4	few	TRBJ1-5	TRBD1
TGCAGCGTTGAAGAAGGGGCCAACACTGAAGCTTTCTTT	CSVEEGANTEAFF	TRBV29-1	NA	TRBJ1-1	NA
TGTGCCAGCAGTTACGACACCGGGGAGCTGTTTTTT	CASSYDTGELFF	TRBV6-5	NA	TRBJ2-2	NA
TGTGCCAGTACTTCCGGGGTAGAGGGGAACGAGCAGTACTTC	CASTSGVEGNEQYF	TRBV19	few	TRBJ2-7	NA
TGTGCCAGCAGCTTGGAAGGGTATCCCCAGCAGTACTTC	CASSLEGYPQQYF	TRBV5-6	few	TRBJ2-7	NA
TGTGCCAGCAGCTGGACAGGGAATAAAAACATTCAGTACTTC	CASSWTGNKNIQYF	TRBV28	NA	TRBJ2-4	TRBD1
TGTGCCATCAGGGGACTAGCGGGCTCCTACGAGCAGTACTTC	CAIRGLAGSYEQYF	TRBV10-3	few	TRBJ2-7	TRBD2
TGTGCCAGCAGTTATCTGGAGGGGTTCGGTAATTCACCCCTCCACTTT	CASSYLEGFGNSPLHF	TRBV6-2/TRBV6-3	few	TRBJ1-6	NA
TGTGCCAGCAGCTTGGATGGACAGGTTAATTCACCCCTCCACTTT	CASSLDGQVNSPLHF	TRBV5-5	NA	TRBJ1-6	TRBD1
TGTGCCAGCAGCTTTCCCGGGGGGGATACGCAGTATTTT	CASSFPGGDTQYF	TRBV11-1	once	TRBJ2-3	TRBD2
TGTGCCAGTAGTATCAGGGGGTCAGAGACCCAGTACTTC	CASSIRGSETQYF	TRBV19	medium-sized	TRBJ2-5	TRBD1
TGTGCCAGCAGTTACGCCCGGGGCGAGCAGTACTTC	CASSYARGEQYF	TRBV6-5	few	TRBJ2-7	NA
TGTGCCAGCAGTTTAGATGAGAAACGGTACGAGCAGTACTTC	CASSLDEKRYEQYF	TRBV12-3/TRBV12-4	NA	TRBJ2-7	NA